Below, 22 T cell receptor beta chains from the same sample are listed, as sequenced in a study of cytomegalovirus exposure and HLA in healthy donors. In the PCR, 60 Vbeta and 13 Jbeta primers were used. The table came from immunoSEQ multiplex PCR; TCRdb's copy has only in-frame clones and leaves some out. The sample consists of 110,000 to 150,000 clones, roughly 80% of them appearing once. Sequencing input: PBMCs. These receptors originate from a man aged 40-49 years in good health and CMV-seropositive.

The CDR3 DNA is TGTGCCAGCAGTCCTACTCCGGGACTCCCCTATTACGAGCAGTACTTC. Its protein is CASSPTPGLPYYEQYF. The J gene is TRBJ2-7, the V gene TRBV27; D is possibly TRBD2 (6 bases). Germline V lookup: CDR1 MNHEY, CDR2 SMNVEV (reference sequence). Trimming left V 5 bases short and J 4 bases short, with 21 bases between. This CDR3 is built from 16 residues.

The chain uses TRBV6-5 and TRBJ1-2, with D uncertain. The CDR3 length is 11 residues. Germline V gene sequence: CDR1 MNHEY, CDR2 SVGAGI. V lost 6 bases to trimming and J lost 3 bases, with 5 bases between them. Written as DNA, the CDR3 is TGTGCCAGCAGGAGAGACTATGGCTACACCTTC. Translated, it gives CASRRDYGYTF.

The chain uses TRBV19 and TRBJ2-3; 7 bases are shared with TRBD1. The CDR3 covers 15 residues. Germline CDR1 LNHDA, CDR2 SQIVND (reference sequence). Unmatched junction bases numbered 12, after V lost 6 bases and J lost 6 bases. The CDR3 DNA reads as TGTGCCAGTAGGGATGGGTCAGGGGGAATGGATACGCAGTATTTT. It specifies CASRDGSGGMDTQYF.

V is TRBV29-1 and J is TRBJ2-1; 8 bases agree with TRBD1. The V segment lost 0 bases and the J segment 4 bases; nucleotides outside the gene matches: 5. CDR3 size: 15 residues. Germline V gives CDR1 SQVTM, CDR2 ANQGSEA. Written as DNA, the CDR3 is TGCAGCGTTGAAGATACGCAGGGGGCTTACAATGAGCAGTTCTTC. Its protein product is CSVEDTQGAYNEQFF.

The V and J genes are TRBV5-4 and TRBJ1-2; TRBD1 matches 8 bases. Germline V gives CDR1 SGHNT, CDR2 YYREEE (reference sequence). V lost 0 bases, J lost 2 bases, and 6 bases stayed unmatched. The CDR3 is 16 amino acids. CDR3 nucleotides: TGTGCCAGCAGCTTGGGCCGGGACAGGTTGAACTATGGCTACACCTTC. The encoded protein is CASSLGRDRLNYGYTF.

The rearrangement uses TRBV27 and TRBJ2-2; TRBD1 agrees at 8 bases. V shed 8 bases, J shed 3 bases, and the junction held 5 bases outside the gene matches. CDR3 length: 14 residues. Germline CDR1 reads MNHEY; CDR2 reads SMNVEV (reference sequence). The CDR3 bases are TGTGCCAGCCGGGACAGGTCTTACACCGGGGAGCTGTTTTTT. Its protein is CASRDRSYTGELFF.

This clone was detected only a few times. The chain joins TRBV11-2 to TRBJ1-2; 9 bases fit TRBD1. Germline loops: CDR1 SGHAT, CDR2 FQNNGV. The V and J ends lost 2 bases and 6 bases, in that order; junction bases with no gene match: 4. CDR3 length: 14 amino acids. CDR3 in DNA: TGTGCCAGCAGCTTAACTCGACAGGGGGATGGCTACACCTTC. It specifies CASSLTRQGDGYTF. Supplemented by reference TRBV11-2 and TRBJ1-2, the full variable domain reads EAGVAQSPRYKIIEKRQSVAFWCNPISGHATLYWYQQILGQGPKLLIQFQNNGVVDDSQLPKDRFSAERLKGVDSTLKIQPAKLEDSAVYLCASSLTRQGDGYTFGSGTRLTVV.

In DNA, the CDR3 is TGTGCCAGCAGGGGTATCCGGGACAGGGAAAACACTGAAGCTTTCTTT. This encodes CASRGIRDRENTEAFF. The chain is built from TRBV11-2 and TRBJ1-1, with 9 nucleotides matching TRBD1. The CDR3 has 16 residues. V shed 6 bases and J 2 bases; nucleotides not matched to a gene: 10. CDR1 and CDR2 from the germline V gene are SGHAT and FQNNGV.

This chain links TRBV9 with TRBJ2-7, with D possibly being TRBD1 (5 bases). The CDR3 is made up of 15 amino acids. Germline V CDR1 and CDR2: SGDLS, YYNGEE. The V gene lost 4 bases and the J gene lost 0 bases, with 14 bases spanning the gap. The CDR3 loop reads CASSLAQGNSYEQYF. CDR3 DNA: TGTGCCAGCAGCCTCGCTCAGGGAAACTCCTACGAGCAGTACTTC.

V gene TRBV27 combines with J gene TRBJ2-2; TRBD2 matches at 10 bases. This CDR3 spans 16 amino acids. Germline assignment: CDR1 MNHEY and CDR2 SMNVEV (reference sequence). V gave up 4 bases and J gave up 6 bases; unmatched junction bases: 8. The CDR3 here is CASSSLLAGLPGELFF. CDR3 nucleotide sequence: TGTGCCAGCAGTTCGCTACTAGCGGGACTTCCCGGGGAGCTGTTTTTT.

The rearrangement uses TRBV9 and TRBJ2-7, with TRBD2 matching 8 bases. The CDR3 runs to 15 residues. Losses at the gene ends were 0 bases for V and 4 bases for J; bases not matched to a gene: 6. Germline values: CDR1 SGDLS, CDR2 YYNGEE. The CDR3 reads CASSVATGRGYEQYF. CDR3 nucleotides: TGTGCCAGCAGCGTAGCTACCGGGAGGGGGTACGAGCAGTACTTC.

For the CDR3, the DNA is TGTGCCAGCAGTTCCGAGCGCTATGGCTACACCTTC. This codes for CASSSERYGYTF. V usage is TRBV6-6 and J usage is TRBJ1-2, with no clear D. The CDR3 sequence is 12 residues long. The V and J ends lost 4 bases and 4 bases respectively, with 7 bases between them. CDR1 and CDR2 (germline): MNHNY, SVGAGI (reference sequence).

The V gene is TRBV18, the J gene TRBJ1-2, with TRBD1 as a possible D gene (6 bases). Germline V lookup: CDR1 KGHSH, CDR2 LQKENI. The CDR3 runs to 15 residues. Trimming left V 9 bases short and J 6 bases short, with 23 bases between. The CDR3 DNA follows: TGTGCCAGTCGCCCTCCTCAAGGGCAGGGGAATGGCTACACCTTC. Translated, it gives CASRPPQGQGNGYTF.

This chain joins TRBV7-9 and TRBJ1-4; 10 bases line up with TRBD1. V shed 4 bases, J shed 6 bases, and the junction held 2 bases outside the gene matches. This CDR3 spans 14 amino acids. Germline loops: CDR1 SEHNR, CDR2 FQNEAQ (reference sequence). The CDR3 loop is CASSSGTGDEKLFF. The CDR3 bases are TGTGCCAGCAGCTCCGGGACAGGGGATGAAAAACTGTTTTTT.

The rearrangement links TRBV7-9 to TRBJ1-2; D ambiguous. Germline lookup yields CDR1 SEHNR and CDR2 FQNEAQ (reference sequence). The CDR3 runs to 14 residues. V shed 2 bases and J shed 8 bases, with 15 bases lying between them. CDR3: CASSLLNLGDGYTF. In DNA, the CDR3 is TGTGCCAGCAGCTTATTGAACTTGGGAGACGGCTACACCTTC.

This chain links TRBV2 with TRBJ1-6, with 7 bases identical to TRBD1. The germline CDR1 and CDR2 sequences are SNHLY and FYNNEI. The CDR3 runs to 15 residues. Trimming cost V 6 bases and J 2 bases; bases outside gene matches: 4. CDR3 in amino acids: CASRVGTAYNSPLHF. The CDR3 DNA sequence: TGTGCCAGCAGAGTAGGGACAGCCTATAATTCACCCCTCCACTTT.

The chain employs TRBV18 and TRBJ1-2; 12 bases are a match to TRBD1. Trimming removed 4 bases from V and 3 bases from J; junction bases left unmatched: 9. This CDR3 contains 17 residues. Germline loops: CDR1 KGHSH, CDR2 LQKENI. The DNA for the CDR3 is TGTGCCAGCTCACACCGGGACAGGGGGCGTGAGGACTATGGCTACACCTTC. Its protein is CASSHRDRGREDYGYTF. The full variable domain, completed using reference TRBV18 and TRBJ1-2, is NAGVMQNPRHLVRRRGQEARLRCSPMKGHSHVYWYRQLPEEGLKFMVYLQKENIIDESGMPKERFSAEFPKEGPSILRIQQVVRGDSAAYFCASSHRDRGREDYGYTFGSGTRLTVV.

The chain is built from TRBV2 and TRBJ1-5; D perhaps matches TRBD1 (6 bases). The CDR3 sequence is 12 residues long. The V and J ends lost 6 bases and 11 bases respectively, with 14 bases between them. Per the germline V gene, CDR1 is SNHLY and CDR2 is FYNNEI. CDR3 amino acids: CASRDLQGAQHF. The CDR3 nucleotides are TGTGCCAGCAGGGACCTACAGGGCGCCCAGCATTTT.

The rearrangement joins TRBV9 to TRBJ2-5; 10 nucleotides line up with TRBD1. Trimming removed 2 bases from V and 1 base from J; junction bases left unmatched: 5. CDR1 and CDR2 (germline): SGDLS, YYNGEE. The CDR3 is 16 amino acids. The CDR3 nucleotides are TGTGCCAGCAGCGTCCGGGACAGGGGTGCCCAAGAGACCCAGTACTTC. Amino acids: CASSVRDRGAQETQYF.

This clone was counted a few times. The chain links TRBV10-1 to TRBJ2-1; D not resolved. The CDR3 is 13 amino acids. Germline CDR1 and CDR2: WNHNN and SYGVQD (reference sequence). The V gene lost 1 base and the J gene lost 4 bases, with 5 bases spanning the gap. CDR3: CASSEFRYNEQFF. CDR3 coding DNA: TGCGCCAGCAGTGAGTTCAGATACAATGAGCAGTTCTTC.

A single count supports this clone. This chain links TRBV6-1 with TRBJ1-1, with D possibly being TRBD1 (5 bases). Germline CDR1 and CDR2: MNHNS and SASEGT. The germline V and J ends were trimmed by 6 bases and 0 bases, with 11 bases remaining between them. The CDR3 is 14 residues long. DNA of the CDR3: TGTGCCAGCAGCAAGACAGCTTTGAACACTGAAGCTTTCTTT. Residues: CASSKTALNTEAFF.

The CDR3 coding sequence is TGTGCCAGCAGTCCCCAGGGGTATAACTATGGCTACACCTTC. It codes for CASSPQGYNYGYTF. The genes are TRBV27 and TRBJ1-2; the D gene is possibly TRBD1 (6 bases). V was shortened by 5 bases and J by 1 base, with 11 bases between the two germline ends. Germline lookup yields CDR1 MNHEY and CDR2 SMNVEV (reference sequence). This CDR3 region has 14 residues.